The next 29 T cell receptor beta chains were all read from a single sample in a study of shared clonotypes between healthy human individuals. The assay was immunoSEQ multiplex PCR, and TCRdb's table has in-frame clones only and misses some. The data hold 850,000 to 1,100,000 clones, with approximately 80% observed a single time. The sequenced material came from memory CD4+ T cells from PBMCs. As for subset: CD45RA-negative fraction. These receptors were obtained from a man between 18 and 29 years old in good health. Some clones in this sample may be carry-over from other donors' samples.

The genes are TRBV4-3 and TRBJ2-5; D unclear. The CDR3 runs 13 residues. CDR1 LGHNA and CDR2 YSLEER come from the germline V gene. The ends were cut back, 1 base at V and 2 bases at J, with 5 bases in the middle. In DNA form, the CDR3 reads TGCGCCAGCAGCCAAGGAGTTCAAGAGACCCAGTACTTC. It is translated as CASSQGVQETQYF.

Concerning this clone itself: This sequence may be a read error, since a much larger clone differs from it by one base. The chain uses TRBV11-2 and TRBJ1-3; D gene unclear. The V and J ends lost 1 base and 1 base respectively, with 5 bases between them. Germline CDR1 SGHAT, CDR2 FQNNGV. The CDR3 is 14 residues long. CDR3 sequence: CASSLGKSGNTIYF. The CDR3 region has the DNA TGTGCCAGCAGCTTAGGGAAATCTGGAAACACCATATATTTT. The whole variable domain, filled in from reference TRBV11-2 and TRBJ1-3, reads EAGVAQSPRYKIIEKRQSVAFWCNPISGHATLYWYQQILGQGPKLLIQFQNNGVVDDSQLPKDRFSAERLKGVDSTLKIQPAKLEDSAVYLCASSLGKSGNTIYFGEGSWLTVV.

CDR3 DNA sequence: TGTGCCAGTAGCAGGGGGCAGAATGAAAAACTGTTTTTT. As protein: CASSRGQNEKLFF. The chain has TRBV6-5 and TRBJ1-4; 8 positions agree with TRBD1. CDR1 is MNHEY and CDR2 is SVGAGI in the germline V gene. V was clipped by 9 bases and J by 5 bases; unmatched bases: 5. The CDR3 has 13 residues.

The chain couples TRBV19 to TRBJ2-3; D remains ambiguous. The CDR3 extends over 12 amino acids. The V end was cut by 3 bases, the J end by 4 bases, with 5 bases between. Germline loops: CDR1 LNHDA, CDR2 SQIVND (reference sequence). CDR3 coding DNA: TGTGCCAGTAGTATTATCGCAGATACGCAGTATTTT. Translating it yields CASSIIADTQYF. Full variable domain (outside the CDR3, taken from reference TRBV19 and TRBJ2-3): DGGITQSPKYLFRKEGQNVTLSCEQNLNHDAMYWYRQDPGQGLRLIYYSQIVNDFQKGDIAEGYSVSREKKESFPLTVTSAQKNPTAFYLCASSIIADTQYFGPGTRLTVL.

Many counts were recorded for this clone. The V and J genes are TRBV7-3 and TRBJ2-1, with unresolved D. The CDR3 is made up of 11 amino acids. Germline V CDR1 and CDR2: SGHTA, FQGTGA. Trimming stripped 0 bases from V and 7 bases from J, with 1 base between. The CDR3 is CASSLTNEQFF. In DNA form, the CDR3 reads TGTGCCAGCAGCTTAACTAATGAGCAGTTCTTC. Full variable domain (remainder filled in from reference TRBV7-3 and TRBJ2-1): GAGVSQTPSNKVTEKGKYVELRCDPISGHTALYWYRQSLGQGPEFLIYFQGTGAADDSGLPNDRFFAVRPEGSVSTLKIQRTERGDSAVYLCASSLTNEQFFGPGTRLTVL.

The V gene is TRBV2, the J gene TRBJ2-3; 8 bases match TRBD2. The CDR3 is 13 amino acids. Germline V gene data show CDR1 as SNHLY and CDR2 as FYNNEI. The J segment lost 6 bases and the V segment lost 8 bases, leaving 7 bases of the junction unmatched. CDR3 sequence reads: CASGRAGADTQYF. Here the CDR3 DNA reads TGTGCCAGCGGTCGAGCGGGAGCCGATACGCAGTATTTT.

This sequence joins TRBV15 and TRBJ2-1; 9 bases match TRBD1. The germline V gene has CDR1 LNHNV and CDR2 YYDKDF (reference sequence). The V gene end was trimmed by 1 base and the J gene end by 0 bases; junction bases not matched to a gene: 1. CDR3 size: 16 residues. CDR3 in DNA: TGTGCCACCAGCAGAGTGGACAGGGGCTCCTACAATGAGCAGTTCTTC. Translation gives CATSRVDRGSYNEQFF.

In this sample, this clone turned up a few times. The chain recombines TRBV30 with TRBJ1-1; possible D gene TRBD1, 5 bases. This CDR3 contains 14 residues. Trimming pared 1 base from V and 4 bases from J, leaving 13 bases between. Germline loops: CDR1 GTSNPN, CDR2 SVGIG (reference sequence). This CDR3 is CAWSGGPTFTEAFF. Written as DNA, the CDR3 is TGTGCCTGGAGTGGGGGACCCACTTTCACTGAAGCTTTCTTT. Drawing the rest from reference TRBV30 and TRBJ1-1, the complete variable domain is SQTIHQWPATLVQPVGSPLSLECTVEGTSNPNLYWYRQAAGRGLQLLFYSVGIGQISSEVPQNLSASRPQDRQFILSSKKLLLSDSGFYLCAWSGGPTFTEAFFGQGTRLTVV.

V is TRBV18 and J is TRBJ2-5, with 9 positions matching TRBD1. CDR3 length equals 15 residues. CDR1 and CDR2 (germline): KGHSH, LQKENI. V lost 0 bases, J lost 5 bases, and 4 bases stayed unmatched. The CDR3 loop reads CASSPPGQGAETQYF. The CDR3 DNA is TGTGCCAGCTCACCACCGGGACAGGGTGCGGAGACCCAGTACTTC.

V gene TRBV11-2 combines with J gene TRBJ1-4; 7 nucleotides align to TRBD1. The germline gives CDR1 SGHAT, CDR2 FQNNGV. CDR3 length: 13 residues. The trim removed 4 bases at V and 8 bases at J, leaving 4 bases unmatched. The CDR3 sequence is CASSYGQEEKLFF. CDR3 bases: TGTGCCAGCAGCTATGGACAGGAAGAAAAACTGTTTTTT.

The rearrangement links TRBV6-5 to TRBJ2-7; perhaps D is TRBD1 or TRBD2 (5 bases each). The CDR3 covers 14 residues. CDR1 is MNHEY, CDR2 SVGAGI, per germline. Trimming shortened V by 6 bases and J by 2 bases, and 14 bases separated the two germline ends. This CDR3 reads CASSPHGGAYEQYF. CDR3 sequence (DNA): TGTGCCAGCAGCCCACATGGGGGAGCCTACGAGCAGTACTTC.

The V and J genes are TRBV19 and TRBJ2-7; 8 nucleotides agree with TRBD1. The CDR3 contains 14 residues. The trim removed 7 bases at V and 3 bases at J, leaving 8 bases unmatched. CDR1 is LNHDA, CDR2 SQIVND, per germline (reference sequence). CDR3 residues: CASKGTGIFYEQYF. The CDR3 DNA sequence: TGTGCCAGTAAGGGGACAGGAATTTTCTACGAGCAGTACTTC.

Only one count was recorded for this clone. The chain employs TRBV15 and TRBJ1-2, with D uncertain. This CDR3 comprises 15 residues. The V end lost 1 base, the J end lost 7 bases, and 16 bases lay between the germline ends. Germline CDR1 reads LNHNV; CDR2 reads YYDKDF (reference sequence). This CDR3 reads CATSRGSGEKVGYTF. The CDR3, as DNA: TGTGCCACCAGCAGAGGCTCTGGGGAGAAAGTTGGCTACACCTTC.

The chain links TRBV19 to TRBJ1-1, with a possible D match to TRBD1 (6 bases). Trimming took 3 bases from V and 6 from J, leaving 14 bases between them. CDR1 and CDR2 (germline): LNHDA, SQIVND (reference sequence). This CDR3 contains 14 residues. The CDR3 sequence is CASSIRKGGAEAFF. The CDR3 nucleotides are TGTGCCAGTAGTATCCGAAAGGGGGGGGCTGAAGCTTTCTTT.

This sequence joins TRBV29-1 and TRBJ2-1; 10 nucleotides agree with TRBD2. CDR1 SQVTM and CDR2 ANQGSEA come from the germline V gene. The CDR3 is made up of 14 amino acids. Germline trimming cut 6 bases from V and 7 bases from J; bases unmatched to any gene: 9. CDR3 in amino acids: CSVDLAGVGNEQFF. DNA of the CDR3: TGCAGCGTCGACCTAGCGGGAGTTGGAAATGAGCAGTTCTTC.

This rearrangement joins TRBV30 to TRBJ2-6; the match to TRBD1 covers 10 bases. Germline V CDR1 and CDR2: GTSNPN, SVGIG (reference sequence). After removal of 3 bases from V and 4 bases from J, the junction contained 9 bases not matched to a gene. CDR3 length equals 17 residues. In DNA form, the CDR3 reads TGTGCCTGGAGAGCCGGGACAGGGGTTCCCGGGGCCAACGTCCTGACTTTC. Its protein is CAWRAGTGVPGANVLTF.

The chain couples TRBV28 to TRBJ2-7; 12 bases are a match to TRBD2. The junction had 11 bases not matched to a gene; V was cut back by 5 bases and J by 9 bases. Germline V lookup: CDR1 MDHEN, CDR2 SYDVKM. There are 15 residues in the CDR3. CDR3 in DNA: TGTGCCAGCAGTCGAGGGACTAGCGGGCGCCCATGGCAGTACTTC. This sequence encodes CASSRGTSGRPWQYF. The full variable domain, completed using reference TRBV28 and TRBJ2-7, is DVKVTQSSRYLVKRTGEKVFLECVQDMDHENMFWYRQDPGLGLRLIYFSYDVKMKEKGDIPEGYSVSREKKERFSLILESASTNQTSMYLCASSRGTSGRPWQYFGPGTRLTVT.

The CDR3 sequence: CASSLAGGEDTEAFF. The CDR3 region has the DNA TGCGCCAGCAGCTTGGCCGGGGGAGAGGACACTGAAGCTTTCTTT. The rearrangement joins TRBV5-1 to TRBJ1-1; D is possibly TRBD1 (5 bases). This CDR3 spans 15 amino acids. Trimming took off 0 bases at V and 3 bases at J, with 12 bases between the two ends. Germline V gene sequence: CDR1 SGHRS, CDR2 YFSETQ. Drawing the rest from reference TRBV5-1 and TRBJ1-1, the complete variable domain is KAGVTQTPRYLIKTRGQQVTLSCSPISGHRSVSWYQQTPGQGLQFLFEYFSETQRNKGNFPGRFSGRQFSNSRSEMNVSTLELGDSALYLCASSLAGGEDTEAFFGQGTRLTVV.

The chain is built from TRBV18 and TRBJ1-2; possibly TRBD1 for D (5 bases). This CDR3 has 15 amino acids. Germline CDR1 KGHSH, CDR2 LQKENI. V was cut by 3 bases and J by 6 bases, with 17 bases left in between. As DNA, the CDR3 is TGTGCCAGCTCACCGGCCCTCGGGCAGGGTAATGGCTACACCTTC. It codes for CASSPALGQGNGYTF.

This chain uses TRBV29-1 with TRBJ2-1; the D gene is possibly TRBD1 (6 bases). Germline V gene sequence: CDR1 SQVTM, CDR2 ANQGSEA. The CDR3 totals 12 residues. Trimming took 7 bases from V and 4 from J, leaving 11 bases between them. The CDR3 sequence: CSGTGMYNEQFF. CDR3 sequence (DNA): TGCAGCGGTACAGGGATGTACAATGAGCAGTTCTTC.

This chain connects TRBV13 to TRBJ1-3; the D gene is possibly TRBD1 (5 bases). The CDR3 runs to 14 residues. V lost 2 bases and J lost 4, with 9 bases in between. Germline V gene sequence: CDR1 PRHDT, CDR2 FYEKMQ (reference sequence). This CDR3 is CASSLRQNGNTIYF. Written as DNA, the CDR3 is TGTGCCAGCAGCTTACGACAGAACGGAAACACCATATATTTT.

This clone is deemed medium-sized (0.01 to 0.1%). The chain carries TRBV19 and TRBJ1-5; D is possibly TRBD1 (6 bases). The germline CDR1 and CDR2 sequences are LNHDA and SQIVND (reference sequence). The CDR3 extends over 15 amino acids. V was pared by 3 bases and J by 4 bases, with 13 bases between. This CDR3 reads CASSIRGADNQPQHF. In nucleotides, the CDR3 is TGTGCCAGTAGTATCCGGGGGGCCGATAATCAGCCCCAGCATTTT.

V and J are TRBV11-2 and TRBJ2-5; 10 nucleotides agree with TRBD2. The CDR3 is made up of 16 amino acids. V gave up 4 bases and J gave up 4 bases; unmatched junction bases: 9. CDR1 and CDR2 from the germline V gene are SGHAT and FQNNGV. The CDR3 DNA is TGTGCCAGCAGCTCATTCCTAGCGGGAGTGCCAGAGACCCAGTACTTC. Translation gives CASSSFLAGVPETQYF.

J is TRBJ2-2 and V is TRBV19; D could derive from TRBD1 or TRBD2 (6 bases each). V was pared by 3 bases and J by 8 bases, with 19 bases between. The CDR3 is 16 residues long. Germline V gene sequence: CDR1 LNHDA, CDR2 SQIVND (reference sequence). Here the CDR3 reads CASSMGGQLQGGELFF. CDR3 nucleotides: TGTGCCAGTAGTATGGGAGGACAGCTACAAGGTGGGGAGCTGTTTTTT.

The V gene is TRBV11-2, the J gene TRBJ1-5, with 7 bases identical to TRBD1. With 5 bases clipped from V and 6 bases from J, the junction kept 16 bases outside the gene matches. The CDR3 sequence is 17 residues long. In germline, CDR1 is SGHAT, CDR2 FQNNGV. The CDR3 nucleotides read TGTGCCAGCAGCCCACCCTGGGAGGGGGCAGTTGGTCAGCCCCAGCATTTT. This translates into CASSPPWEGAVGQPQHF. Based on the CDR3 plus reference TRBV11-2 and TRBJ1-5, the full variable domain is EAGVAQSPRYKIIEKRQSVAFWCNPISGHATLYWYQQILGQGPKLLIQFQNNGVVDDSQLPKDRFSAERLKGVDSTLKIQPAKLEDSAVYLCASSPPWEGAVGQPQHFGDGTRLSIL.

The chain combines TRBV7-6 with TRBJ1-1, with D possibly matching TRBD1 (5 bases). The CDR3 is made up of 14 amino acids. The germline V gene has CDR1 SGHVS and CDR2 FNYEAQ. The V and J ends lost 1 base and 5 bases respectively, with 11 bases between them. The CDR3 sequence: CASSLDSGGTEAFF. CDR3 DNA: TGTGCCAGCAGCTTAGACAGCGGGGGTACTGAAGCTTTCTTT. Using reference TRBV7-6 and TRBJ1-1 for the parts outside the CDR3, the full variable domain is GAGVSQSPRYKVTKRGQDVALRCDPISGHVSLYWYRQALGQGPEFLTYFNYEAQQDKSGLPNDRFSAERPEGSISTLTIQRTEQRDSAMYRCASSLDSGGTEAFFGQGTRLTVV.

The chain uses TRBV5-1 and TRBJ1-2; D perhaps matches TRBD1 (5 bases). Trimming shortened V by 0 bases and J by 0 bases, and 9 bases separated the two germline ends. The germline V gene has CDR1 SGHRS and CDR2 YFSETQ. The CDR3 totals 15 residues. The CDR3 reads CASSLGGSANYGYTF. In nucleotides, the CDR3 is TGCGCCAGCAGCTTGGGGGGCAGCGCTAACTATGGCTACACCTTC.

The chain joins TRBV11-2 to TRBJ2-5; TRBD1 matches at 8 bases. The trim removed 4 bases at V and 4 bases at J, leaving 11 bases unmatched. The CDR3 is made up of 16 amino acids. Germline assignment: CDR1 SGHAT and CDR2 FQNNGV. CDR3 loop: CASSSWGRGQRETQYF. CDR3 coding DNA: TGTGCCAGCAGCTCCTGGGGCAGGGGGCAGAGAGAGACCCAGTACTTC.

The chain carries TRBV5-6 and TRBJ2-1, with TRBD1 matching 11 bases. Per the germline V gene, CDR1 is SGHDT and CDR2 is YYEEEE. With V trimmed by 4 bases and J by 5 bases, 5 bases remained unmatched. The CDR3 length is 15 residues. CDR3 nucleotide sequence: TGTGCCAGCAGCCCCGGGACAGGGGGGAACAATGAGCAGTTCTTC. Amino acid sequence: CASSPGTGGNNEQFF.